The T cell receptor beta chain under discussion was sequenced for a study of T-cell reconstitution after alpha-beta-depleted transplantation in children. The CDR3 runs to 12 residues. Germline V lookup: CDR1 MNHNY, CDR2 SVGAGI (reference sequence). The V end lost 7 bases, the J end lost 9 bases, and 15 bases lay between the germline ends. Unique molecular identifiers featured in how the TCRbeta library was prepared. TCRdb processed the PCR reads anew with MiXCR; each CDR3 protein has one entry. In the table there are about 360,000 distinct CDR3 sequences, about 14% of which are singletons. This clonotype showed up many times.

Sequenced material: PBMCs, taken from the stem cell graft. The clonotype was recovered from a human donor who donated a stem cell graft to a child with Fanconi anemia. The chain recombines TRBV6-6 with TRBJ1-1, with no clear D. DNA of the CDR3: TGTGCCAGCACTCCGGAGGACCGCCAAGCTTTCTTT. It yields the protein CASTPEDRQAFF.